This paragraph covers one TCR beta chain sequence. In the authors' workflow: From reference gene primer amplification, estimates of nucleated cell counts were derived. Libraries were prepared by immunoSEQ multiplex PCR; TCRdb keeps only in-frame clonotypes and omits some of them. V and J calls and clone size are copied from that table; D and trimming were computed from the DNA. The table lists 150,000 to 200,000 clones, 82% of them singletons. The record originates from a study of blood T cell repertoires in COVID-19. Looking at the study overall: The United States, Italy and Spain supplied acute and convalescent COVID-19 samples. Sources were T cells, B-cell-depleted T cells, or PBMCs; the material itself was cDNA or gDNA.

The sample comprised peripheral blood. This receptor was obtained from a woman older than 75 with active or convalescent COVID-19.

CDR3 coding DNA: TGTGCCAGCAGCCATCAAGGGACTAGCGGGAGTGCCTACAATGAGCAGTTCTTC. Translated: CASSHQGTSGSAYNEQFF. The V gene is TRBV4-2, the J gene TRBJ2-1, with TRBD2 matching 14 bases. The CDR3 totals 18 residues. In germline, CDR1 is LGHNA, CDR2 YNFKEQ. J was trimmed by 2 bases and V by 3 bases; bases with no gene match: 6.